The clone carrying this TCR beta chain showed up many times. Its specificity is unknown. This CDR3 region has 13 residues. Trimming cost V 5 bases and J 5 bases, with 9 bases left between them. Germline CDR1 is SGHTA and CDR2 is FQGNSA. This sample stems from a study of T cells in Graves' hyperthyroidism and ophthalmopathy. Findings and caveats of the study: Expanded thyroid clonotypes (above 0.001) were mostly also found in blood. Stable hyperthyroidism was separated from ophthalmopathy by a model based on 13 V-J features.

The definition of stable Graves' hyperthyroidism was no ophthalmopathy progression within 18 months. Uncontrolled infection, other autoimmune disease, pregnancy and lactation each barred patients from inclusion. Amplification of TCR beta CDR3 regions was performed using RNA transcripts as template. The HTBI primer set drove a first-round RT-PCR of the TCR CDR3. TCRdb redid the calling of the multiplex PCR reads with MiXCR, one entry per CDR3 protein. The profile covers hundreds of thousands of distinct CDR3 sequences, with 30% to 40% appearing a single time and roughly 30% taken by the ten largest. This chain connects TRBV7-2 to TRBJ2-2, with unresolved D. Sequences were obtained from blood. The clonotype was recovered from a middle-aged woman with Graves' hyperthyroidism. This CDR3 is CASSEVLTGELFF. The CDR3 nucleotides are TGTGCCAGCAGCGAGGTGCTAACCGGGGAGCTGTTTTTT.